These 6 T cell receptor beta chains originate from one sample sequenced in a study of T cell repertoires in cytomegalovirus infection. TCRdb recomputed calls from the reads with MiXCR, one row per CDR3 protein. The sample carries fewer than 900,000 distinct CDR3 sequences, roughly 28% recorded once. Their cognate antigens are unknown. The source was cultured CD8+ T cells from PBMCs, collected from culture after CMV antigen stimulation. The receptors stem from a human donor in good health (CMV status not recorded). Some clones in this sample may be carry-over from other donors' samples.

This clonotype was picked up many times. The chain uses TRBV2 and TRBJ1-1; 8 bases align to TRBD1. V was pared by 6 bases and J by 7 bases, with 4 bases of the junction left unmatched. The CDR3 sequence is 12 residues long. Germline values: CDR1 SNHLY, CDR2 FYNNEI. The CDR3 loop reads CASRDRALEAFF. DNA of the CDR3: TGTGCCAGCAGGGACAGGGCCCTTGAAGCTTTCTTT. The full variable domain, in which reference TRBV2 and TRBJ1-1 provide the parts outside the CDR3, is EPEVTQTPSHQVTQMGQEVILRCVPISNHLYFYWYRQILGQKVEFLVSFYNNEISEKSEIFDDQFSVERPDGSNFTLKIRSTKLEDSAMYFCASRDRALEAFFGQGTRLTVV.

The genes are TRBV20-1 and TRBJ2-2; D uncertain. This CDR3 is built from 13 residues. Trimming shortened V by 1 base and J by 1 base, and 4 bases separated the two germline ends. Germline CDR1 and CDR2: DFQATT and SNEGSKA (reference sequence). In nucleotides, the CDR3 is TGCAGTGCTAGAGGGGGGAACACCGGGGAGCTGTTTTTT. This codes for CSARGGNTGELFF.

This clonotype has a count of ten or more. This rearrangement joins TRBV7-2 to TRBJ1-2, with 8 bases lining up with TRBD1. CDR3 size: 12 residues. Germline V gives CDR1 SGHTA, CDR2 FQGNSA. The ends lost 9 bases at V and 10 bases at J; junction bases unmatched: 10. CDR3 protein: CARVETGAVYTF. The CDR3 coding sequence is TGTGCCAGGGTCGAGACAGGGGCGGTCTACACCTTC.

The chain has TRBV28 and TRBJ1-3; 8 bases agree with TRBD1. CDR3 length: 19 amino acids. Germline trimming cut 3 bases from V and 0 bases from J; bases unmatched to any gene: 13. Germline V gives CDR1 MDHEN, CDR2 SYDVKM. This CDR3 is CASSFYYLETGVSGNTIYF. The DNA of the CDR3 is TGTGCCAGCAGTTTTTATTATTTAGAGACAGGGGTCTCTGGAAACACCATATATTTT.

This clonotype has ten or more counts. The V and J genes are TRBV7-2 and TRBJ1-5, with D perhaps matching TRBD1 (5 bases). CDR3 length: 16 residues. Trimming removed 1 base from V and 0 bases from J, with 10 bases in between. Germline loops: CDR1 SGHTA, CDR2 FQGNSA. The CDR3, as DNA: TGTGCCAGCAGCTTAGGGACATTCTATAGCAATCAGCCCCAGCATTTT. It specifies CASSLGTFYSNQPQHF. Together with reference TRBV7-2 and TRBJ1-5, the CDR3 gives the full variable domain: GAGVSQSPSNKVTEKGKDVELRCDPISGHTALYWYRQSLGQGLEFLIYFQGNSAPDKSGLPSDRFSAERTGGSVSTLTIQRTQQEDSAVYLCASSLGTFYSNQPQHFGDGTRLSIL.

This CDR3 is CASSRTGGYNEQFF. In DNA, the CDR3 is TGTGCCAGCAGCCGGACAGGGGGATACAATGAGCAGTTCTTC. The chain couples TRBV6-6 to TRBJ2-1; TRBD1 matches at 10 bases. The J segment lost 4 bases and the V segment lost 6 bases, leaving 3 bases of the junction unmatched. Looked up from germline, CDR1 is MNHNY and CDR2 is SVGAGI (reference sequence). The CDR3 covers 14 residues.